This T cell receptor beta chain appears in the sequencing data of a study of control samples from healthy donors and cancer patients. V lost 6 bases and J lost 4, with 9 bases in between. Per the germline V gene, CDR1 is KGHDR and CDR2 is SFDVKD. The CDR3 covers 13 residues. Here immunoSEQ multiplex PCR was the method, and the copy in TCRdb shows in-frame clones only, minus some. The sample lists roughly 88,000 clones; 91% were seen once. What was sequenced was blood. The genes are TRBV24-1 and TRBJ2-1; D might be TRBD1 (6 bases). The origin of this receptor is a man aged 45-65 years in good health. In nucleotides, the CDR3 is TGTGCCACCAGTTCAGGGGTGTACAATGAGCAGTTCTTC. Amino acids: CATSSGVYNEQFF.